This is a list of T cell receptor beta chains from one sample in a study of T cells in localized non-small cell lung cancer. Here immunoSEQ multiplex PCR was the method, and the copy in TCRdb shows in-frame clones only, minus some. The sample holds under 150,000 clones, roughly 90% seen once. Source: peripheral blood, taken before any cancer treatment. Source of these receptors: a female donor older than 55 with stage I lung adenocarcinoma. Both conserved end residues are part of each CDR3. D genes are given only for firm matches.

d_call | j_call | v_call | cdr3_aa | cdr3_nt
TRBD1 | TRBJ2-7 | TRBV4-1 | CASSQDRDSGFMNEQYF | TGCGCCAGCAGCCAAGACCGGGACAGTGGGTTCATGAACGAGCAGTACTTC
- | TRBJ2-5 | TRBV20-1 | CSARRGETQYF | TGCAGTGCTAGACGGGGGGAGACCCAGTACTTC
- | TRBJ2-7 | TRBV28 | CASRRQGAFGPYEQYF | TGTGCCAGCAGGAGGCAAGGGGCTTTCGGGCCTTACGAGCAGTACTTC
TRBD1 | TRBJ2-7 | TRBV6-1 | CASSAKTGPPLEQYF | TGTGCCAGCAGTGCTAAGACAGGGCCCCCTCTCGAGCAGTACTTC
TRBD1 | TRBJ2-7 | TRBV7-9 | CASSLAGQGVITAYEQYF | TGTGCCAGCAGCTTAGCGGGACAGGGGGTTATTACCGCCTACGAGCAGTACTTC
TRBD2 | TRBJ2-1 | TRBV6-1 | CASTLGGRDFEQFF | TGTGCCAGCACCCTCGGCGGGAGGGATTTTGAGCAGTTCTTC
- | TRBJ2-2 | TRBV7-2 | CASSFASRVTGELFF | TGTGCCAGCAGCTTTGCTAGTAGGGTTACTGGGGAGCTGTTTTTT
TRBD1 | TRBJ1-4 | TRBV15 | CATSRDRGQGVDEKLFF | TGTGCCACCAGCAGGGACAGGGGGCAAGGAGTGGATGAAAAACTGTTTTTT
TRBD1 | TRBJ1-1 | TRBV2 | CASQTGGNAEAFF | TGTGCCAGCCAGACAGGGGGAAACGCTGAAGCTTTCTTT
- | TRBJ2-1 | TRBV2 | CASRTSESQFF | TGTGCCAGCAGGACCTCAGAGTCGCAGTTCTTC
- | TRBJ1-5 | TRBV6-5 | CASSYATQPQHF | TGTGCCAGCAGTTACGCAACTCAGCCCCAGCATTTT
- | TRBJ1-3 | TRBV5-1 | CASSLARSSGNTIYF | TGCGCCAGCAGCTTGGCACGGAGCTCTGGAAACACCATATATTTT
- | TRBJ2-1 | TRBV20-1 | CSAPGARFFF | TGCAGTGCTCCGGGGGCTAGGTTTTTCTTC
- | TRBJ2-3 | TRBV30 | CAWSDEWIAGSTDTQYF | TGTGCCTGGAGTGATGAGTGGATTGCGGGATCCACAGATACGCAGTATTTT
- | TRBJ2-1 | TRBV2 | CASSREWELYNEQFF | TGTGCCAGCAGTAGAGAGTGGGAGTTGTACAATGAGCAGTTCTTC
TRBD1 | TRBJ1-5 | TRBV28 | CASSGTGVGQPQHF | TGTGCCAGCAGTGGCACAGGGGTTGGTCAGCCCCAGCATTTT
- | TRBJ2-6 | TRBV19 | CASSTGWSGANVLTF | TGTGCCAGTAGTACCGGTTGGTCTGGGGCCAACGTCCTGACTTTC
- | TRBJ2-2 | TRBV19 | CASSIPLGGELFF | TGTGCCAGTAGTATCCCCCTTGGCGGGGAGCTGTTTTTT
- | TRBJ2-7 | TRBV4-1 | CASSQGAPGRRYTYEQYF | TGCGCCAGCAGCCAAGGCGCCCCGGGACGGAGATATACCTACGAGCAGTACTTC
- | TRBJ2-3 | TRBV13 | CASSYTDTQYF | TGTGCCAGCAGCTATACAGATACGCAGTATTTT
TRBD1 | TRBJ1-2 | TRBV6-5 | CASSRQGNYGYTF | TGTGCCAGCAGTAGACAGGGGAACTATGGCTACACCTTC
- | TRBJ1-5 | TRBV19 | CASSEEGRQPQHF | TGTGCCAGTAGCGAAGAGGGGAGACAGCCCCAGCATTTT
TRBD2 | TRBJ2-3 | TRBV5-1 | CASSVAGAGTDTQYF | TGCGCCAGCAGCGTAGCGGGAGCAGGGACAGATACGCAGTATTTT